This passage covers 3 T cell receptor beta chains from one sample sequenced in a study of blood T cells in healthy people across ages. Next came a second PCR, run for about 7 to 12 cycles, which used a sample-barcoded 5' primer along with a J-beta primer mix. TCRdb itself ran the 5' RACE reads through MiXCR, one entry per CDR3 protein. This table has about a million distinct CDR3 sequences, roughly 50% appearing once. The sample was blood. These receptor sequences come from a young man in good health.

The gene calls are TRBV27 and TRBJ2-1; D might be TRBD2 (6 bases). The CDR3 spans 15 residues. Germline V CDR1 and CDR2: MNHEY, SMNVEV (reference sequence). V dropped 3 bases and J dropped 3 bases, with 12 bases sitting between them. Here the CDR3 reads CASSFGLASYNEQFF. In DNA, the CDR3 is TGTGCCAGCAGTTTCGGGCTAGCGAGCTACAATGAGCAGTTCTTC.

This clonotype was seen more than once but under ten times. The rearrangement links TRBV27 to TRBJ2-7; D might be TRBD1 (6 bases). Germline V gives CDR1 MNHEY, CDR2 SMNVEV (reference sequence). Trimming removed 3 bases at V and 3 bases at J, with 15 bases between. The CDR3 is made up of 15 amino acids. The CDR3 nucleotides are TGTGCCAGCAGTTTCATCTACCGGGACAACTACGAGCAGTACTTC. It encodes CASSFIYRDNYEQYF.

This clonotype was observed a few times. J is TRBJ1-2 and V is TRBV27; TRBD1 is a possible D gene (5 bases). The CDR3 runs to 14 residues. V dropped 3 bases and J dropped 3 bases, with 11 bases sitting between them. Germline values: CDR1 MNHEY, CDR2 SMNVEV (reference sequence). The CDR3 DNA sequence: TGTGCCAGCAGTTTGGCAGGGTTTCACTATGGCTACACCTTC. Its protein product is CASSLAGFHYGYTF.